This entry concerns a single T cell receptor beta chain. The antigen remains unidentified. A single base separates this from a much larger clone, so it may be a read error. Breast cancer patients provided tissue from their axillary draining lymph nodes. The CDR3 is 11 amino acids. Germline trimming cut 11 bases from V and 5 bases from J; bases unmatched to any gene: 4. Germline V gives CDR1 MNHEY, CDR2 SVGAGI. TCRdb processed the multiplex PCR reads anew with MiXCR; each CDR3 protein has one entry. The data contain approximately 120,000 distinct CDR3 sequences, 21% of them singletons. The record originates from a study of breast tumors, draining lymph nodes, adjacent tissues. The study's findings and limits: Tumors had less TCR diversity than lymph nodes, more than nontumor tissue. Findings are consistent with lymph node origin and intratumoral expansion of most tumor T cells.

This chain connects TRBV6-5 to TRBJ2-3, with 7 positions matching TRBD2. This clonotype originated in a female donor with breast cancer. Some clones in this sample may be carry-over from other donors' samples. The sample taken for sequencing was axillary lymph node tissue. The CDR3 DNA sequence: TGTGCCGGCCGCGGGGGAGATACGCAGTATTTT. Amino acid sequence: CAGRGGDTQYF.